Below, one T cell receptor (beta chain) is given with its context. The antigen is not known. One entry per CDR3 protein results from TCRdb running MiXCR on the 5' RACE reads. The sample consists of 300,000 to 400,000 distinct CDR3 sequences, about 12% of them appearing once. V was trimmed by 7 bases and J by 0 bases, leaving 9 bases between them. The CDR3 loop spans 13 amino acids. Germline assignment: CDR1 DFQATT and CDR2 SNEGSKA (reference sequence). The sample comes from a study of T cells after yellow fever vaccination. General observations from the study: Within FACS-sorted repertoires, abundant clonotypes contaminating from the bulk population could be present.

Sequences were derived from CD4+ T cells sorted from PBMCs, sampled 15 days after the yellow fever booster vaccination. The chain couples TRBV20-1 to TRBJ2-2; tentative D call: TRBD2 (5 bases). The TCR sequence derives from a man aged 18 to 29 who received the YFV17D yellow fever vaccine. The CDR3, as DNA: TGCAGTGTCCGAGGGACGAACACCGGGGAGCTGTTTTTT. This codes for CSVRGTNTGELFF.